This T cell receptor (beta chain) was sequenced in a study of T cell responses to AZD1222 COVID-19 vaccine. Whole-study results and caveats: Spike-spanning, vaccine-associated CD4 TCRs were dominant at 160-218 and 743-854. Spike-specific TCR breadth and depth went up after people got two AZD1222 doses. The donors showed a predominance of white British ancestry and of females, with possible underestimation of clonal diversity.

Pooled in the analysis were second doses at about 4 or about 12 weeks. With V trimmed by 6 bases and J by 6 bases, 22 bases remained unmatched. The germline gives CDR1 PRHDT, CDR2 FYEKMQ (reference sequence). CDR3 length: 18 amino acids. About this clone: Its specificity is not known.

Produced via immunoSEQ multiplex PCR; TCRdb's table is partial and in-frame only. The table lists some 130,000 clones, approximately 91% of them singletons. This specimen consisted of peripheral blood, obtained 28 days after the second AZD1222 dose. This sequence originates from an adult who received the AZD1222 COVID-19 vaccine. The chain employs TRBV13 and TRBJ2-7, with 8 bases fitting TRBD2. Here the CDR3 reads CASRSWTSSPQWGLEQYF. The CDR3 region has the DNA TGTGCCAGCAGAAGTTGGACTAGCTCGCCTCAGTGGGGGCTCGAGCAGTACTTC.